This T cell receptor (beta chain) is from a study of T cells in Graves' hyperthyroidism and ophthalmopathy. The V end lost 0 bases, the J end lost 8 bases, and 13 bases lay between the germline ends. The CDR3 contains 14 residues. Amplification yielded TCR beta CDR3 regions, with RNA transcripts as the source. First-round RT-PCR targeting the TCR CDR3 was performed with the HTBI primer set. TCRdb called the multiplex PCR reads again in MiXCR, with one record for every CDR3 protein. The sample contains roughly 180,000 distinct CDR3 sequences, about a tenth of which appear only once. Uncontrolled infections, other autoimmune diseases, pregnancy or lactation led to exclusion of patients. Progressors' blood was drawn at hyperthyroidism diagnosis, before ophthalmopathy symptoms. This clonotype was seen repeatedly, ten times or more. The antigen is not known. Study outcomes and limitations: Classification by a 13 V-J model distinguished ophthalmopathy from stable hyperthyroidism. Expanded thyroid clonotypes (above 0.001) were mostly also found in blood.

The sample taken for sequencing was blood. The clonotype originates from a woman in her late teens or twenties with Graves' hyperthyroidism that later progressed to Graves' ophthalmopathy. The genes are TRBV12-3 or TRBV12-4 and TRBJ1-2; D unresolved. The CDR3 DNA is TGTGCCAGCAGTTTAGCCGGGATCCCAGTCGGCTACACCTTC. Its protein is CASSLAGIPVGYTF.